These 5 T cell receptor beta chains were sequenced from one sample in a study of monozygotic twins with inflammatory bowel disease. TCRdb processed the 5' RACE reads again and assigns one entry to each CDR3 protein, with no DNA. This repertoire includes some 150,000 distinct CDR3 sequences. Specimen: blood. These TCRs come from a human donor with ulcerative colitis or Crohn's disease, or a healthy co-twin of an affected twin (not recorded which).

The rearrangement links TRBV28 to TRBJ1-1; TCRdb indicates TRBD1, and absent DNA this call remains unverified. This CDR3 comprises 13 residues. CDR1 is MDHEN and CDR2 is SYDVKM in the germline V gene. The CDR3 spells CASSSGQNTEAFF.

The chain couples TRBV9 to TRBJ2-2. The CDR3 contains 17 residues. CDR1 is SGDLS, CDR2 YYNGEE, per germline. The CDR3 sequence: CASSVATRAGNTGELFF. Variable domain in full (rest from reference TRBV9 and TRBJ2-2): DSGVTQTPKHLITATGQRVTLRCSPRSGDLSVYWYQQSLDQGLQFLIQYYNGEERAKGNILERFSAQQFPDLHSELNLSSLELGDSALYFCASSVATRAGNTGELFFGEGSRLTVL.

V gene TRBV5-1 combines with J gene TRBJ2-3; checking the TCRdb D call of TRBD2 is not possible without DNA. The CDR3 is 15 residues long. Germline CDR1 and CDR2: SGHRS and YFSETQ. The CDR3 here is CASSLAVLAGDTQYF. The full variable domain, in which reference TRBV5-1 and TRBJ2-3 provide the parts outside the CDR3, is KAGVTQTPRYLIKTRGQQVTLSCSPISGHRSVSWYQQTPGQGLQFLFEYFSETQRNKGNFPGRFSGRQFSNSRSEMNVSTLELGDSALYLCASSLAVLAGDTQYFGPGTRLTVL.

This chain connects TRBV5-1 to TRBJ2-7; the TCRdb call, TRBD2, lacks DNA for checking. This CDR3 is 14 amino acids long. Germline V gives CDR1 SGHRS, CDR2 YFSETQ. This chain's CDR3 is CASSLGLQGYEQYF. The whole variable domain, remainder taken from reference TRBV5-1 and TRBJ2-7, is KAGVTQTPRYLIKTRGQQVTLSCSPISGHRSVSWYQQTPGQGLQFLFEYFSETQRNKGNFPGRFSGRQFSNSRSEMNVSTLELGDSALYLCASSLGLQGYEQYFGPGTRLTVT.

The chain employs TRBV15 and TRBJ1-1; TCRdb reports TRBD1, a call that lacks DNA to check it against. This CDR3 is built from 15 residues. CDR1 is LNHNV and CDR2 is YYDKDF in the germline V gene (reference sequence). This chain's CDR3 is CATSRGARVWTEAFF.